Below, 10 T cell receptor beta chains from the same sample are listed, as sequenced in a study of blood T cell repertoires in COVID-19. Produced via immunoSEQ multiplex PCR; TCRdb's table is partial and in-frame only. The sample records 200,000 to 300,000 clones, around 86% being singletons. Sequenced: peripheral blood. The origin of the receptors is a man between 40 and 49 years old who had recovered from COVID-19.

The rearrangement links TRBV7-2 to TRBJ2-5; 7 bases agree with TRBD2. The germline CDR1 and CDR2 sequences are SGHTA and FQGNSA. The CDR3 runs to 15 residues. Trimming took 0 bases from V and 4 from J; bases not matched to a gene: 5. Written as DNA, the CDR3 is TGTGCCAGCAGCTTAGCGGGAGGGCCTTTAGAGACCCAGTACTTC. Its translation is CASSLAGGPLETQYF.

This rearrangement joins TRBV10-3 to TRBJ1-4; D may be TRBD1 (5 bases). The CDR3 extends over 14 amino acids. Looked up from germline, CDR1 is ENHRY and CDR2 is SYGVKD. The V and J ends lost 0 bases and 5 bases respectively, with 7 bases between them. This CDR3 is CAISESSGNEKLFF. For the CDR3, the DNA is TGTGCCATCAGTGAGTCGTCAGGGAATGAAAAACTGTTTTTT.

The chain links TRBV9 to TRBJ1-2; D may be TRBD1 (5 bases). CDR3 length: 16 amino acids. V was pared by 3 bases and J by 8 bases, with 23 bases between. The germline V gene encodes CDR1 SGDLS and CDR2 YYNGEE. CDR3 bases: TGTGCCAGCAGCGGGGAGGGGAGCCCGACAGTTTGGGGCTACACCTTC. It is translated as CASSGEGSPTVWGYTF.

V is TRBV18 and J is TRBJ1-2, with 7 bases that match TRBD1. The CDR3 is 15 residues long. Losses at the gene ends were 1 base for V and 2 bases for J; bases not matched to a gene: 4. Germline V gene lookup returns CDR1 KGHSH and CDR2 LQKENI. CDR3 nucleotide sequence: TGTGCCAGCTCACCACTTCCGGACAGGAACTATGGCTACACCTTC. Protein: CASSPLPDRNYGYTF.

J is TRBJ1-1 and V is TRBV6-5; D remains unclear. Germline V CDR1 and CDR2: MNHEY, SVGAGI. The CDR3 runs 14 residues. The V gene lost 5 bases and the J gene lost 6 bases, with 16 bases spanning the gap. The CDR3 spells CASSPFAEVPEAFF. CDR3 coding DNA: TGTGCCAGCAGTCCCTTCGCGGAGGTCCCTGAAGCTTTCTTT.

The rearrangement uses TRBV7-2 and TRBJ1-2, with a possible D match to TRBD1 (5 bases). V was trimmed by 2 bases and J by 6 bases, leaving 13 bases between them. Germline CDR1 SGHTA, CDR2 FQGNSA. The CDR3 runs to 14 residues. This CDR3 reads CASSLRGSRDGYTF. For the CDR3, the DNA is TGTGCCAGCAGCTTACGGGGGTCCCGGGATGGCTACACCTTC.

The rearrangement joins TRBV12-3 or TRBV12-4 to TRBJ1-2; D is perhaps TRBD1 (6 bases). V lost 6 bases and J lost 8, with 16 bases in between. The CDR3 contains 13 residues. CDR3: CASSLMGTRGYTF. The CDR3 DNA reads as TGTGCCAGCAGCCTTATGGGGACACGCGGCTACACCTTC.

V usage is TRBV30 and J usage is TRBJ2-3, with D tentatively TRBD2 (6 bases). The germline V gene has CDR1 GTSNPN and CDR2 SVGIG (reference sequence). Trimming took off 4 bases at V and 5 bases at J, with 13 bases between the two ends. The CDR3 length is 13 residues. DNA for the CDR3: TGTGCCTGGACCGTCACTAGCCGAGATACGCAGTATTTT. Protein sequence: CAWTVTSRDTQYF.

The CDR3 DNA reads as TGCGCCAGCAGCTCCCGGGTAGCGGGAGGCCTGAACACCGGGGAGCTGTTTTTT. It is translated as CASSSRVAGGLNTGELFF. The V and J genes are TRBV5-1 and TRBJ2-2; 10 positions agree with TRBD2. The J segment lost 1 base and the V segment lost 3 bases, leaving 9 bases of the junction unmatched. The germline V gene encodes CDR1 SGHRS and CDR2 YFSETQ. This CDR3 has 18 amino acids. Looking up the rest from reference TRBV5-1 and TRBJ2-2 gives the full variable domain: KAGVTQTPRYLIKTRGQQVTLSCSPISGHRSVSWYQQTPGQGLQFLFEYFSETQRNKGNFPGRFSGRQFSNSRSEMNVSTLELGDSALYLCASSSRVAGGLNTGELFFGEGSRLTVL.

For the CDR3, the DNA is TGTGCCAGCAGTCGGGGAAACCGGGAGACCCAGTACTTC. It yields the protein CASSRGNRETQYF. The chain links TRBV6-5 to TRBJ2-5, with D possibly being TRBD2 (5 bases). The ends were cut back, 5 bases at V and 5 bases at J, with 12 bases in the middle. Looked up from germline, CDR1 is MNHEY and CDR2 is SVGAGI. CDR3 length: 13 amino acids.